Listed below are T cell receptor beta chains from one sample, sequenced in a study of T-cell reconstitution after alpha-beta-depleted transplantation in children. TCRdb used MiXCR to reprocess the PCR reads, holding one entry per CDR3 protein. The data show about 350,000 distinct CDR3 sequences, about 17% seen once. Sequencing was performed on PBMCs, mostly from graft donor cells, taken 360 days after TCRalphabeta/CD19-depleted stem cell transplant. The receptors here all came from a male patient between 2 and 10 years old who had a stem cell transplant for acute lymphoblastic leukemia, so the T cells may come from the graft donor. The CDR3 runs from the conserved cysteine through the conserved F or W. The D gene is left open where the match is weak. Clone sizes are given selectively: once, few, many, or a class where the clone is expanded.

length: 15; D: .; J: TRBJ2-7; V: TRBV4-3; size: few; CDR3: CASSQGLGLSYEQYF; DNA: TGCGCCAGCAGCCAAGGACTAGGCCTCTCCTACGAGCAGTACTTC
length: 15; D: .; J: TRBJ2-1; V: TRBV5-1; size: few; CDR3: CASSLLQGKYNEQFF; DNA: TGCGCCAGCAGCCTTCTCCAGGGGAAATACAATGAGCAGTTCTTC
length: 18; D: TRBD1; J: TRBJ2-5; V: TRBV5-1; size: few; CDR3: CASSLVGWTGVYQETQYF; DNA: TGCGCCAGCAGCTTGGTCGGATGGACAGGCGTGTACCAAGAGACCCAGTACTTC
length: 15; D: .; J: TRBJ2-1; V: TRBV7-3; size: few; CDR3: CASSLAANSYNEQFF; DNA: TGTGCCAGCAGCTTAGCGGCAAACTCCTACAATGAGCAGTTCTTC
length: 15; D: TRBD2; J: TRBJ2-1; V: TRBV27; size: many; CDR3: CASSYLAGGYNEQFF; DNA: TGTGCCAGCAGTTATCTAGCGGGAGGATACAATGAGCAGTTCTTC
length: 16; D: TRBD2; J: TRBJ2-3; V: TRBV30; size: many; CDR3: CAWSVPLAGFTDTQYF; DNA: TGTGCCTGGAGTGTGCCGCTAGCGGGGTTCACAGATACGCAGTATTTT
length: 13; D: .; J: TRBJ2-7; V: TRBV28; size: many; CDR3: CASSFPHPYEQYF; DNA: TGTGCCAGCAGTTTCCCACACCCTTACGAGCAGTACTTC
length: 14; D: .; J: TRBJ2-1; V: TRBV12-3/TRBV12-4; size: many; CDR3: CASRKIASHNEQFF; DNA: TGTGCCAGCAGAAAAATCGCCTCTCACAATGAGCAGTTCTTC
length: 13; D: .; J: TRBJ2-7; V: TRBV6-6; size: few; CDR3: CASSYSELHEQYF; DNA: TGTGCCAGCAGTTACTCTGAATTGCACGAGCAGTACTTC
length: 15; D: TRBD1; J: TRBJ2-5; V: TRBV7-9; size: many; CDR3: CASSFPDRGQETQYF; DNA: TGTGCCAGCAGCTTCCCGGACAGGGGTCAAGAGACCCAGTACTTC
length: 15; D: TRBD1; J: TRBJ1-1; V: TRBV10-3; size: .; CDR3: CAISRQGGRNTEAFF; DNA: TGTGCCATCAGTAGGCAGGGGGGTCGGAACACTGAAGCTTTCTTT
length: 16; D: TRBD1; J: TRBJ1-5; V: TRBV5-5; size: .; CDR3: CASSPGQAYSNQPQHF; DNA: TGTGCCAGCAGCCCGGGACAGGCGTATAGCAATCAGCCCCAGCATTTT
length: 14; D: TRBD1; J: TRBJ1-1; V: TRBV5-1; size: many; CDR3: CASSTTTGDAEAFF; DNA: TGCGCCAGCAGCACTACGACAGGGGACGCTGAAGCTTTCTTT
length: 16; D: .; J: TRBJ2-1; V: TRBV5-1; size: .; CDR3: CASTRADLSSYNEQFF; DNA: TGCGCCAGCACCCGAGCCGACCTGAGCTCCTACAATGAGCAGTTCTTC
length: 14; D: TRBD1; J: TRBJ2-5; V: TRBV6-1; size: few; CDR3: CASSTIGTEETQYF; DNA: TGTGCCAGTAGCACAATCGGGACAGAAGAGACCCAGTACTTC
length: 15; D: .; J: TRBJ1-1; V: TRBV28; size: few; CDR3: CASTGPGSVNTEAFF; DNA: TGTGCCAGCACTGGGCCCGGATCGGTGAACACTGAAGCTTTCTTT
length: 15; D: .; J: TRBJ2-7; V: TRBV5-1; size: .; CDR3: CASSLTPGNSYEQYF; DNA: TGCGCCAGCAGCTTGACTCCAGGGAACTCCTACGAGCAGTACTTC
length: 11; D: .; J: TRBJ1-6; V: TRBV20-1; size: .; CDR3: CSAKAGSPLHF; DNA: TGCAGTGCTAAGGCCGGTTCACCCCTCCACTTT
length: 17; D: TRBD2; J: TRBJ2-3; V: TRBV7-2; size: .; CDR3: CASSPRTSGRFTDTQYF; DNA: TGTGCCAGCAGCCCAAGGACTAGCGGGAGGTTCACAGATACGCAGTATTTT
length: 15; D: TRBD1; J: TRBJ1-4; V: TRBV20-1; size: many; CDR3: CSAQRDRSTNEKLFF; DNA: TGCAGTGCCCAACGGGACAGGTCAACTAATGAAAAACTGTTTTTT
length: 14; D: .; J: TRBJ2-5; V: TRBV29-1; size: .; CDR3: CSVQLRVKQETQYF; DNA: TGCAGCGTTCAGTTGCGGGTCAAACAAGAGACCCAGTACTTC
length: 14; D: .; J: TRBJ1-5; V: TRBV27; size: few; CDR3: CASQEGWGNQPQHF; DNA: TGTGCCAGCCAAGAGGGGTGGGGCAATCAGCCCCAGCATTTT
length: 16; D: .; J: TRBJ2-1; V: TRBV11-2; size: .; CDR3: CASSLDGSNSYNEQFF; DNA: TGTGCCAGCAGCTTAGACGGGAGCAACTCCTACAATGAGCAGTTCTTC
length: 16; D: TRBD2; J: TRBJ2-1; V: TRBV28; size: many; CDR3: CASSLWGGSSYNEQFF; DNA: TGTGCCAGCAGTTTATGGGGGGGGAGCTCCTACAATGAGCAGTTCTTC
length: 13; D: .; J: TRBJ2-6; V: TRBV2; size: few; CDR3: CAGTRSGANVLTF; DNA: TGTGCCGGGACCAGGTCCGGGGCCAACGTCCTGACTTTC
length: 16; D: .; J: TRBJ2-2; V: TRBV6-1; size: .; CDR3: CASRLLQGPNTGELFF; DNA: TGTGCCAGCAGGCTCCTCCAGGGTCCGAACACCGGGGAGCTGTTTTTT
length: 16; D: TRBD2; J: TRBJ2-7; V: TRBV28; size: once; CDR3: CASSLPLLAGAYEQYF; DNA: TGTGCCAGCAGTCTCCCCTTACTAGCGGGGGCATACGAGCAGTACTTC